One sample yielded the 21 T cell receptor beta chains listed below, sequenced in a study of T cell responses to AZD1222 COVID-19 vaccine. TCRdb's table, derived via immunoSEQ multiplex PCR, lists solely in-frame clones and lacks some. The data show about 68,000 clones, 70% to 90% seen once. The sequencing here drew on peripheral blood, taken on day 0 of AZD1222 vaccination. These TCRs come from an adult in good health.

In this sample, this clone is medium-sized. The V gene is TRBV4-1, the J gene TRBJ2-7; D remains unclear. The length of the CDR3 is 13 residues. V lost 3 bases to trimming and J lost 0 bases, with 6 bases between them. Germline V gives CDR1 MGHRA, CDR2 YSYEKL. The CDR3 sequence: CASSHPGSYEQYF. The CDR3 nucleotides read TGCGCCAGCAGCCACCCCGGCTCCTACGAGCAGTACTTC.

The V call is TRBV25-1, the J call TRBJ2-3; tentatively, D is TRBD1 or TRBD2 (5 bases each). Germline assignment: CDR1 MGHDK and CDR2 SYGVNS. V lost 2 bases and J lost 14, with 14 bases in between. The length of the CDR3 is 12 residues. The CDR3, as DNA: TGTGCCAGCAGTGAACAGGGAGTGAAGCGGTATTTT. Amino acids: CASSEQGVKRYF.

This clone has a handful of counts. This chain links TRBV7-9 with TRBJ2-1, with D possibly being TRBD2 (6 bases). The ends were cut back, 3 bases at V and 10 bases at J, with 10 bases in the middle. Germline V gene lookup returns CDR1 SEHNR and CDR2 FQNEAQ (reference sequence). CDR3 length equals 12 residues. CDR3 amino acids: CASSFGAGEQFF. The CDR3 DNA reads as TGTGCCAGCAGCTTTGGGGCGGGAGAGCAGTTCTTC.

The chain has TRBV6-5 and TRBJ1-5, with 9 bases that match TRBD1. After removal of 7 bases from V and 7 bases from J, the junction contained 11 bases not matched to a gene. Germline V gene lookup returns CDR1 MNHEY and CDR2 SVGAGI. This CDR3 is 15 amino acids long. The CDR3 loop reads CASKRGQGLLQPQHF. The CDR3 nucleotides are TGTGCCAGCAAAAGAGGACAGGGGTTATTGCAGCCCCAGCATTTT.

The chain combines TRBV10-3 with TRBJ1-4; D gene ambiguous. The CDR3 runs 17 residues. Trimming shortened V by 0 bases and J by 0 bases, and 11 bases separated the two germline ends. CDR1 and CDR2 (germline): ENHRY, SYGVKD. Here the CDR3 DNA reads TGTGCCATCAGTGAGTCATTGATGACACCAACTAATGAAAAACTGTTTTTT. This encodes CAISESLMTPTNEKLFF.

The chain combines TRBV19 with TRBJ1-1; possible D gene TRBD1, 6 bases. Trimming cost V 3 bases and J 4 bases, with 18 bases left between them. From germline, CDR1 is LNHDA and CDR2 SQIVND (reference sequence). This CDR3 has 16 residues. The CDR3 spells CASSMGRGLVGTEAFF. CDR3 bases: TGTGCCAGTAGTATGGGCCGGGGGCTGGTGGGCACTGAAGCTTTCTTT.

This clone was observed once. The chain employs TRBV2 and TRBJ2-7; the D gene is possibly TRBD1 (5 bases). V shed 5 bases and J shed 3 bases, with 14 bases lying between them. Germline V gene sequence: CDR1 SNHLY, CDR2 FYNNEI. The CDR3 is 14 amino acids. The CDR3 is CASSPGQQNYEQYF. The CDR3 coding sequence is TGTGCCAGCAGTCCCGGACAACAAAACTACGAGCAGTACTTC.

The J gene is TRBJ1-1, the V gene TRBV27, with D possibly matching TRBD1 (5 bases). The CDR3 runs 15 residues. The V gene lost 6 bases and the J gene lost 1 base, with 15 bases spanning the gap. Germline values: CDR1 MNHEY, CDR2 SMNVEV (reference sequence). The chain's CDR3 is CASSHRDGGNTEAFF. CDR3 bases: TGTGCCAGCAGCCACCGGGACGGAGGGAACACTGAAGCTTTCTTT.

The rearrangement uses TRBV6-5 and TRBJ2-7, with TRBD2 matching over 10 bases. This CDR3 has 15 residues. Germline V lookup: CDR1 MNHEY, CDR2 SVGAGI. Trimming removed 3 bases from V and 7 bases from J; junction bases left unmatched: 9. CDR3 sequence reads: CASSYLASGRREQYF. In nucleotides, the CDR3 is TGTGCCAGCAGTTATTTGGCTAGCGGGAGACGGGAGCAGTACTTC.

CDR3 amino acids: CASSQLARETQGDGELFF. CDR3 DNA: TGCGCCAGCAGCCAGTTAGCGCGGGAGACCCAGGGGGACGGGGAGCTGTTTTTT. The rearrangement uses TRBV4-3 and TRBJ2-2, with D perhaps assigned TRBD1 or TRBD2 (7 bases each). The CDR3 runs 18 residues. Germline CDR1 is LGHNA and CDR2 is YSLEER. The ends were cut back, 3 bases at V and 7 bases at J, with 24 bases in the middle.

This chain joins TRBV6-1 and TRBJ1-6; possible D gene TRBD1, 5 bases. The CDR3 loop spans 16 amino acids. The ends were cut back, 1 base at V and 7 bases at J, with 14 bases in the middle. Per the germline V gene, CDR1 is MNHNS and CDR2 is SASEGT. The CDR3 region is CASSEGKAWDNSPLHF. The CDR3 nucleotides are TGTGCCAGCAGTGAAGGAAAAGCGTGGGACAATTCACCCCTCCACTTT.

In DNA, the CDR3 is TGTGCCACCAGTGATTTTGGATTTTCCACAGATACGCAGTATTTT. Protein product: CATSDFGFSTDTQYF. This chain uses TRBV24-1 with TRBJ2-3; no clear D. Trimming stripped 1 base from V and 2 bases from J, with 9 bases between. The length of the CDR3 is 15 residues. Germline V gene sequence: CDR1 KGHDR, CDR2 SFDVKD.

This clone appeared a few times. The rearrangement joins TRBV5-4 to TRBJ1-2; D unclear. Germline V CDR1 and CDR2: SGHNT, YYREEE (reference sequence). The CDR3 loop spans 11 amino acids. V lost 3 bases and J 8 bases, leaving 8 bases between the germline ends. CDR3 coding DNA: TGTGCCAGCAGCTGGGTGGGAGGCTACACCTTC. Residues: CASSWVGGYTF.

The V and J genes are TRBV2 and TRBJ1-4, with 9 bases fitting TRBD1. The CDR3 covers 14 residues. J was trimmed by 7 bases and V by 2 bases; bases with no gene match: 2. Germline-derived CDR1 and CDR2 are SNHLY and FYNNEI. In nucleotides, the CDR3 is TGTGCCAGCAGTGAAACAGGGGGCACTGAAAAACTGTTTTTT. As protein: CASSETGGTEKLFF.

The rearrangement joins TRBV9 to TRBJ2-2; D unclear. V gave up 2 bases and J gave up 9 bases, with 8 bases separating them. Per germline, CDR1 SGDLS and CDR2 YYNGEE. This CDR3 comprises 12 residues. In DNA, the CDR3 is TGTGCCAGCAGCGTCGGTAACAGGGAGCTGTTTTTT. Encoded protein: CASSVGNRELFF.

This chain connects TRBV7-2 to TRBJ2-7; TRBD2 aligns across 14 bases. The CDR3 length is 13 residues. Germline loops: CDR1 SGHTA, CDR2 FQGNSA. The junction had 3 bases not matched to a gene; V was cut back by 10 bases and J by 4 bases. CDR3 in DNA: TGTGCCACCCGACTAGCGGGAGGGTACGAGCAGTACTTC. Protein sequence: CATRLAGGYEQYF.

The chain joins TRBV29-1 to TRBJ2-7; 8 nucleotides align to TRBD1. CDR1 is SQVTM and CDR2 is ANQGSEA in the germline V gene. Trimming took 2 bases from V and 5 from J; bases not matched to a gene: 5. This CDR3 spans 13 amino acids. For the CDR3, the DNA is TGCAGCGTTGAACGGACAGGGTCTAACGAGCAGTACTTC. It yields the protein CSVERTGSNEQYF.

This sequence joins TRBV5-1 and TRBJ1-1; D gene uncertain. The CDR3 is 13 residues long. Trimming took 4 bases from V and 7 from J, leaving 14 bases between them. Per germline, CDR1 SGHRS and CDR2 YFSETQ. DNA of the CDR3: TGCGCCAGCAGCCGCCCGGGGTTCAGTGAAGCTTTCTTT. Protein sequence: CASSRPGFSEAFF.

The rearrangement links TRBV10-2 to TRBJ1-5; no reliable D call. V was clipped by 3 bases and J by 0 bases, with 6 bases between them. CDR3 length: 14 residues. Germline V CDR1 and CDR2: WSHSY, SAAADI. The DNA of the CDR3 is TGCGCCAGCAGTGACCTTTATAGCAATCAGCCCCAGCATTTT. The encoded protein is CASSDLYSNQPQHF.

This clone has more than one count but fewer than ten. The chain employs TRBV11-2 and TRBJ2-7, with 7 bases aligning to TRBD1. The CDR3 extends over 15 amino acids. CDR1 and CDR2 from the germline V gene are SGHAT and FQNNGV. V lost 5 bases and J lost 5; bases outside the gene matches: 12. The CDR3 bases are TGTGCCAGCAGCCCGATCAGGGGGAGCGGTGACGAGCAGTACTTC. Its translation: CASSPIRGSGDEQYF.

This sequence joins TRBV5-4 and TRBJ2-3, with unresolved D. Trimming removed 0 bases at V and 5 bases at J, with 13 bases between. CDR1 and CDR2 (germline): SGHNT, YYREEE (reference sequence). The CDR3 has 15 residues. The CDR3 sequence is CASSLGHRAQDTQYF. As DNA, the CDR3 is TGTGCCAGCAGCTTGGGCCACCGGGCCCAAGATACGCAGTATTTT. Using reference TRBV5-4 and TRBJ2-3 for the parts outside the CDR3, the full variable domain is ETGVTQSPTHLIKTRGQQVTLRCSSQSGHNTVSWYQQALGQGPQFIFQYYREEENGRGNFPPRFSGLQFPNYSSELNVNALELDDSALYLCASSLGHRAQDTQYFGPGTRLTVL.